This T cell receptor beta chain was recovered during a study of CD8 T cells in ankylosing spondylitis. Quantitative 5'-RACE with molecular barcodes was used to make the TCR beta libraries. MiXCR, applied by TCRdb to the 5' RACE reads, yields one record per CDR3 protein. The sample holds some 37,000 distinct CDR3 sequences, about 10% seen once. Worth noting for this clonotype: Its antigen is not known.

The study, taken as a whole, reports: Clones tied to disease were said to be significantly enriched in matched ankylosing spondylitis synovial fluid. Earlier reports found some motif variants in synovial fluid and blood in reactive arthritis. Characteristic of ankylosing spondylitis blood, it appeared, was a TCR beta motif comprising eight highly homologous variants.

Between the trimmed V and J ends, which lost 0 bases and 8 bases, there was a span of 12 bases. The CDR3 is 14 amino acids. The germline gives CDR1 SGDLS, CDR2 YYNGEE. The rearrangement uses TRBV9 and TRBJ2-4; possible D gene TRBD2, 5 bases. What was sequenced was synovial fluid, either unsorted or a sorted T cell fraction (not recorded which). The source is a male donor with ankylosing spondylitis. The CDR3 DNA reads as TGTGCCAGCAGCGTAGTCGGGGAAGGGTACATTCAGTACTTC. It yields the protein CASSVVGEGYIQYF.